Below, 18 T cell receptor beta chains from the same sample are listed, as sequenced in a study of identifying expanded T cells in peripheral blood. Sequenced by immunoSEQ multiplex PCR; TCRdb stores in-frame clones only, minus some. The table shows about 100,000 clones, with 75% to 90% occurring only once. The specimen was blood. Source of these receptors: a person aged 18 to 70 in good health.

V is TRBV11-2 and J is TRBJ2-5, with D tentatively TRBD1 or TRBD2 (6 bases each). This CDR3 contains 14 residues. CDR1 and CDR2 from the germline V gene are SGHAT and FQNNGV. V lost 0 bases, J lost 5 bases, and 10 bases lay in between. This chain's CDR3 is CASSLDTGRETQYF. The CDR3 region has the DNA TGTGCCAGCAGCTTAGACACAGGGAGGGAGACCCAGTACTTC. Complete variable domain (other parts from reference TRBV11-2 and TRBJ2-5): EAGVAQSPRYKIIEKRQSVAFWCNPISGHATLYWYQQILGQGPKLLIQFQNNGVVDDSQLPKDRFSAERLKGVDSTLKIQPAKLEDSAVYLCASSLDTGRETQYFGPGTRLLVL.

This chain links TRBV19 with TRBJ2-5; possibly TRBD1 for D (5 bases). Germline V CDR1 and CDR2: LNHDA, SQIVND (reference sequence). CDR3 length: 14 residues. The V and J ends lost 6 bases and 4 bases respectively, with 15 bases between them. The DNA of the CDR3 is TGTGCCAGTAGCGGGTGGGGCTGGGGAGAGACCCAGTACTTC. This encodes CASSGWGWGETQYF.

Written as DNA, the CDR3 is TGTGCCAGCAACGACGGGGGCTCCGCGGACACCATATATTTT. Amino acid sequence: CASNDGGSADTIYF. The rearrangement uses TRBV19 and TRBJ1-3; D may be TRBD1 (6 bases). Germline CDR1 LNHDA, CDR2 SQIVND (reference sequence). V lost 9 bases and J lost 8, with 20 bases in between. The CDR3 is 14 amino acids.

This sequence joins TRBV29-1 and TRBJ2-5; D unresolved. The germline V gene has CDR1 SQVTM and CDR2 ANQGSEA. The CDR3 length is 13 residues. V was shortened by 5 bases and J by 3 bases, with 13 bases between the two germline ends. The CDR3 DNA sequence: TGCAGCGTTTACGGGCAAGCCAAAGAGACCCAGTACTTC. The encoded protein is CSVYGQAKETQYF.

The chain uses TRBV27 and TRBJ2-3, with D uncertain. The V and J ends lost 5 bases and 2 bases respectively, with 8 bases between them. Germline V gene lookup returns CDR1 MNHEY and CDR2 SMNVEV (reference sequence). This CDR3 is built from 13 residues. DNA of the CDR3: TGTGCCAGCAGTCCCCCTAACACAGATACGCAGTATTTT. Its protein is CASSPPNTDTQYF.

The chain carries TRBV25-1 and TRBJ1-2; tentatively, D is TRBD1 (6 bases). The germline V gene has CDR1 MGHDK and CDR2 SYGVNS. V was shortened by 5 bases and J by 0 bases, with 19 bases between the two germline ends. This CDR3 contains 17 residues. This chain's CDR3 is CASSSKEAGASNYGYTF. The CDR3 DNA follows: TGTGCCAGCAGTTCCAAGGAAGCAGGGGCTTCTAACTATGGCTACACCTTC.

The genes are TRBV7-9 and TRBJ2-5; 11 bases map to TRBD1. CDR1 SEHNR and CDR2 FQNEAQ come from the germline V gene (reference sequence). This CDR3 comprises 15 residues. Trimming at V came to 6 bases and at J to 1 base, leaving 4 bases not matched to a gene. The CDR3 is CASSRTGGFQETQYF. Here the CDR3 DNA reads TGTGCCAGCAGTCGGACAGGGGGCTTCCAAGAGACCCAGTACTTC. The full variable domain, completed using reference TRBV7-9 and TRBJ2-5, is DTGVSQNPRHKITKRGQNVTFRCDPISEHNRLYWYRQTLGQGPEFLTYFQNEAQLEKSRLLSDRFSAERPKGSFSTLEIQRTEQGDSAMYLCASSRTGGFQETQYFGPGTRLLVL.

This chain uses TRBV7-9 with TRBJ2-3; no definite D call. Germline V gene lookup returns CDR1 SEHNR and CDR2 FQNEAQ (reference sequence). This CDR3 region has 15 residues. Trimming shortened V by 5 bases and J by 3 bases, and 15 bases separated the two germline ends. CDR3 sequence: CASSRHLPGTDTQYF. The CDR3 DNA is TGTGCCAGCAGCCGACACTTGCCCGGGACAGATACGCAGTATTTT.

The rearrangement links TRBV19 to TRBJ2-1; 10 positions agree with TRBD2. Trimming removed 8 bases from V and 4 bases from J; junction bases left unmatched: 5. Germline assignment: CDR1 LNHDA and CDR2 SQIVND (reference sequence). The CDR3 consists of 14 residues. CDR3 loop: CASSSGGAYNEQFF. The CDR3 nucleotides read TGTGCCAGTTCTAGCGGGGGAGCGTACAATGAGCAGTTCTTC.

The chain uses TRBV5-4 and TRBJ1-6; D is unresolved. V was pared by 4 bases and J by 7 bases, with 15 bases between. This CDR3 spans 15 amino acids. Germline V gene sequence: CDR1 SGHNT, CDR2 YYREEE (reference sequence). For the CDR3, the DNA is TGTGCCAGCAGCGAAACGGGAGCCCTAAATTCACCCCTCCACTTT. Protein: CASSETGALNSPLHF.

The rearrangement joins TRBV10-3 to TRBJ2-5, with 12 bases fitting TRBD2. The J call may be in error: the DNA end matches TRBJ2-7 better. The CDR3 spans 17 residues. From germline, CDR1 is ENHRY and CDR2 SYGVKD. The CDR3 coding sequence is TGTGCCATCAGCGCCACAGAGAAGACTAGCGGGGGATACGAGCAGTACTTC. It yields the protein CAISATEKTSGGYEQYF.

The chain recombines TRBV30 with TRBJ2-1; no firm D call. The CDR3 has 11 residues. Trimming cost V 1 base and J 4 bases, with 2 bases left between them. Germline CDR1 and CDR2: GTSNPN and SVGIG (reference sequence). In DNA form, the CDR3 reads TGTGCCTGGAGTGAGTACAATGAGCAGTTCTTC. Its protein product is CAWSEYNEQFF.

This CDR3 is CASSLADEQYF. CDR3 DNA: TGTGCCAGCAGCTTAGCAGACGAGCAGTACTTC. J is TRBJ2-7 and V is TRBV7-2; D gene unclear. The CDR3 has 11 amino acids. Deletions cut 0 bases from V and 5 bases from J, with 2 bases between. In germline, CDR1 is SGHTA, CDR2 FQGNSA.

This chain links TRBV29-1 with TRBJ1-2; 7 positions agree with TRBD1. The germline gives CDR1 SQVTM, CDR2 ANQGSEA. CDR3 length equals 12 residues. V was pared by 2 bases and J by 7 bases, with 4 bases of the junction left unmatched. CDR3 amino acids: CSVETAGGGYTF. CDR3 coding DNA: TGCAGCGTTGAAACCGCAGGGGGTGGCTACACCTTC.

In its sample, this clone was seen once. V and J are TRBV9 and TRBJ2-7; D unresolved. The CDR3 extends over 15 amino acids. The V gene lost 0 bases and the J gene lost 2 bases, with 12 bases spanning the gap. Per germline, CDR1 SGDLS and CDR2 YYNGEE. The CDR3 sequence is CASSVDPQSTYEQYF. The CDR3 DNA follows: TGTGCCAGCAGCGTAGACCCCCAGAGCACCTACGAGCAGTACTTC.

This clone was counted a single time. CDR3 nucleotides: TGCGCCAGCAGCCAAGCCTCGGGGGGCGTGTCCTACAATGAGCAGTTCTTC. This sequence encodes CASSQASGGVSYNEQFF. The rearrangement joins TRBV4-1 to TRBJ2-1; possibly TRBD2 for D (7 bases). V was pared by 1 base and J by 1 base, with 14 bases between. The CDR3 is 17 residues long. The germline CDR1 and CDR2 sequences are MGHRA and YSYEKL.

The chain employs TRBV5-1 and TRBJ1-1; D is unclear. V lost 0 bases and J 1 base, leaving 7 bases between the germline ends. Germline values: CDR1 SGHRS, CDR2 YFSETQ. The CDR3 length is 14 residues. CDR3 residues: CASSLAFGNTEAFF. CDR3 bases: TGCGCCAGCAGCTTGGCCTTCGGGAACACTGAAGCTTTCTTT.

The chain combines TRBV7-9 with TRBJ2-2, with 7 bases fitting TRBD1. From germline, CDR1 is SEHNR and CDR2 FQNEAQ (reference sequence). V was clipped by 6 bases and J by 4 bases; unmatched bases: 2. The CDR3 sequence is 13 residues long. For the CDR3, the DNA is TGTGCCAGCAGGACAGGGATCACCGGGGAGCTGTTTTTT. It translates to CASRTGITGELFF.